This T cell receptor beta chain is drawn from a study of shared clonotypes between healthy human individuals. General observations from the study: Few donors limited the genetic and exposure-history diversity represented.

The count of this clone is one. Its target is not known. Authors' processing steps: ImmunoSEQ junction-only sequences lacked quality scores, so their filtering differed. Clones were read by immunoSEQ multiplex PCR, and TCRdb kept only the in-frame ones, dropping some. That table is the source of V, J and clone size, and D and trimming were worked out from the DNA. Counted here are 1,400,000 or so clones, about 98.5% occurring once; the ten biggest clones make up approximately 0.38%. Input material: naive CD4+ T cells sorted from blood. Subset reported: CD45RA+ positively selected. The receptor comes from a man younger than 45 in good health.

The DNA of the CDR3 is TGTGCCAGCAGCCGTCGACAAAACTATCAGCCCCAGCATTTT. Translated, it gives CASSRRQNYQPQHF. This chain connects TRBV6-6 to TRBJ1-5; D is unclear. Trimming took off 6 bases at V and 5 bases at J, with 14 bases between the two ends. The CDR3 is 14 residues long. Germline CDR1 MNHNY, CDR2 SVGAGI (reference sequence).